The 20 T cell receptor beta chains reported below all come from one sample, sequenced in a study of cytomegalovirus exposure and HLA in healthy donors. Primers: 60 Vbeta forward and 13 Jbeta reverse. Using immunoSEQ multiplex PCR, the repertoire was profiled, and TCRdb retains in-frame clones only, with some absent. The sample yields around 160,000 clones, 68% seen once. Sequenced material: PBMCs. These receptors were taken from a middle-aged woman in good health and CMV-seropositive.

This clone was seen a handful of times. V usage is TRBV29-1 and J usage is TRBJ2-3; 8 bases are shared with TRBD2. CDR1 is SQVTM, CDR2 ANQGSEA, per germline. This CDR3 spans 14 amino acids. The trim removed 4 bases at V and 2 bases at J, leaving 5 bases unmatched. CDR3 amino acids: CSVVAGSTTDTQYF. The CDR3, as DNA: TGCAGCGTTGTAGCGGGGAGTACCACAGATACGCAGTATTTT.

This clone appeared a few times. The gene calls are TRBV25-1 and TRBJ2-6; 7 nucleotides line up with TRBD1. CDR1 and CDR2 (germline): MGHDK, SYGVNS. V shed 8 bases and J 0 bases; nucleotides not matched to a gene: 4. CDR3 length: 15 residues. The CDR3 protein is CASAGTDSGANVLTF. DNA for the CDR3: TGTGCCAGCGCCGGGACAGACTCTGGGGCCAACGTCCTGACTTTC.

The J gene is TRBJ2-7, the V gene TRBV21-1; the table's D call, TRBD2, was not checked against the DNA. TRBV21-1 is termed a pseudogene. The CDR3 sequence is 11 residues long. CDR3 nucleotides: TGTGCCAGCACCCTAAAATACGAGCAGTACTTC. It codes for CASTLKYEQYF.

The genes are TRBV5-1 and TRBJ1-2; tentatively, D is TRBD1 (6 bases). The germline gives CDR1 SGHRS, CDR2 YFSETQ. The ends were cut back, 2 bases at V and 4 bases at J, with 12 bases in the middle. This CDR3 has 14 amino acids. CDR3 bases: TGCGCCAGCAGCTTCACAGGGCTGGGCTATGGCTACACCTTC. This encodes CASSFTGLGYGYTF.

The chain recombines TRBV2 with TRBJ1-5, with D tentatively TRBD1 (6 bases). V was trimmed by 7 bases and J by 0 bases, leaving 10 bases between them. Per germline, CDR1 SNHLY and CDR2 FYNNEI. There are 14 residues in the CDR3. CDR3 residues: CASTTGFSNQPQHF. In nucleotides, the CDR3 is TGTGCCAGCACAACAGGGTTTAGCAATCAGCCCCAGCATTTT.

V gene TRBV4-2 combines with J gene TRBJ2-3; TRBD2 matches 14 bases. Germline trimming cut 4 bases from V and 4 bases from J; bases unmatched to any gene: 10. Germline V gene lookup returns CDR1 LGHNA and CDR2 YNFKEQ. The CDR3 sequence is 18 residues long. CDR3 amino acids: CASSRLAGGPPVADTQYF. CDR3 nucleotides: TGTGCCAGCAGCCGACTAGCGGGAGGGCCCCCCGTTGCAGATACGCAGTATTTT.

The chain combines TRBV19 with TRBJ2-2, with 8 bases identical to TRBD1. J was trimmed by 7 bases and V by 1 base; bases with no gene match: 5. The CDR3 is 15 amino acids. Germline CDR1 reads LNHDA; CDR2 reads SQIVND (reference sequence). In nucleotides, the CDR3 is TGTGCCAGTAGTATAGGGACAGGGAAGGACGGGGAGCTGTTTTTT. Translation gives CASSIGTGKDGELFF. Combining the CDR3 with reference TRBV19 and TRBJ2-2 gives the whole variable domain DGGITQSPKYLFRKEGQNVTLSCEQNLNHDAMYWYRQDPGQGLRLIYYSQIVNDFQKGDIAEGYSVSREKKESFPLTVTSAQKNPTAFYLCASSIGTGKDGELFFGEGSRLTVL.

The CDR3 bases are TGCGCCAGCAGCTTGGCCTCTAGCGGGGGTCAAGAGACCCAGTACTTC. It specifies CASSLASSGGQETQYF. The chain couples TRBV5-1 to TRBJ2-5, with 10 positions matching TRBD2. The CDR3 has 16 amino acids. CDR1 is SGHRS and CDR2 is YFSETQ in the germline V gene. V gave up 0 bases and J gave up 2 bases; unmatched junction bases: 4.

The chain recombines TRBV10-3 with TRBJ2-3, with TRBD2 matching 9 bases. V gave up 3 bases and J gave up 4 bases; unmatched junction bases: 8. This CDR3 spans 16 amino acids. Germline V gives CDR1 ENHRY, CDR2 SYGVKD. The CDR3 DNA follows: TGTGCCATCAGTGATCTTCGAAAGCGGGAGGCAGATACGCAGTATTTT. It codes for CAISDLRKREADTQYF.

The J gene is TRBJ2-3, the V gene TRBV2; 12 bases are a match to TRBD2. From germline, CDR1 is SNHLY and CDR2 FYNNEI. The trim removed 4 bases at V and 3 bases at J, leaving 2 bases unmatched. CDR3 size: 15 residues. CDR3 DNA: TGTGCCAGCAGTGCCGGACTAGCGGGAACAGATACGCAGTATTTT. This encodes CASSAGLAGTDTQYF.

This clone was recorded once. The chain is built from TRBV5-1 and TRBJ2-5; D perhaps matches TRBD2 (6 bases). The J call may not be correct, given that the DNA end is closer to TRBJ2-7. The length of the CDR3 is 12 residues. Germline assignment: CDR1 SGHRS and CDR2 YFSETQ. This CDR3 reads CASSPRGYEQYF. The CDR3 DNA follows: TGCGCCAGCAGCCCGCGGGGCTACGAGCAGTACTTC.

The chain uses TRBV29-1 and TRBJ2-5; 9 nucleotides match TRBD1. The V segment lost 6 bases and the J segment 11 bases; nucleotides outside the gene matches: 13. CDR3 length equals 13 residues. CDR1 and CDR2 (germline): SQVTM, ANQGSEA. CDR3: CSVTLDRGLWQYF. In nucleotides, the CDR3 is TGCAGCGTAACCTTGGACAGGGGCCTTTGGCAGTACTTC.

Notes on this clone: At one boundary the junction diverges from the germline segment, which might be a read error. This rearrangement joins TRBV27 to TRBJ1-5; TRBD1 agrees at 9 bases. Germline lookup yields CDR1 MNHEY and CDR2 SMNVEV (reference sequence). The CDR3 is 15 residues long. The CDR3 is CASSPYRDRVQPQNF. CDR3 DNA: TGTGCCAGCAGCCCATACCGGGACAGGGTTCAGCCCCAGAATTTT.

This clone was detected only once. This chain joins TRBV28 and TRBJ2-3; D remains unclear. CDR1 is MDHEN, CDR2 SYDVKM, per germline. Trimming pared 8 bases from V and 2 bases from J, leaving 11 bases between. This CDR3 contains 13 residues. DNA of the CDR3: TGTGCCAGCGGCCATCAGATCACAGATACGCAGTATTTT. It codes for CASGHQITDTQYF.

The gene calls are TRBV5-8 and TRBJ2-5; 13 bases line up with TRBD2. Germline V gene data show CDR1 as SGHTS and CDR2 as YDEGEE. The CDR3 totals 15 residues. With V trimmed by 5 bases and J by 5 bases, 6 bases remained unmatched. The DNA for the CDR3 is TGTGCCAGCAGTTCAGGACTAGCGGGGGTGGAGACCCAGTACTTC. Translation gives CASSSGLAGVETQYF.

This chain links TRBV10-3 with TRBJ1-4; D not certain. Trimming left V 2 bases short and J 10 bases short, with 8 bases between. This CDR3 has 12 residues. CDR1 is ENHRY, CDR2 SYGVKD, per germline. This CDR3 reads CAISETEGKLFF. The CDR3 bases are TGTGCCATCAGTGAGACAGAGGGAAAACTGTTTTTT.

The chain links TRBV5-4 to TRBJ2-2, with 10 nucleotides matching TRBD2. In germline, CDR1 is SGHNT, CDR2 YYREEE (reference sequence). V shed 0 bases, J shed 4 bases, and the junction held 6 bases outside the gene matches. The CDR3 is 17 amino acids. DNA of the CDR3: TGTGCCAGCAGCTTGGCTCCTAGCGGGAGTAGCACCGGGGAGCTGTTTTTT. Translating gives CASSLAPSGSSTGELFF.

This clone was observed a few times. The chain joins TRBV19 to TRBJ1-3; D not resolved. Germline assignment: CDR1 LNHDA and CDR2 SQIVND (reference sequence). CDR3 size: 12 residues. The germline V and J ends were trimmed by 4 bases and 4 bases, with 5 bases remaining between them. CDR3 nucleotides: TGTGCCAGTAGTACTCCCGGAAACACCATATATTTT. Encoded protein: CASSTPGNTIYF.

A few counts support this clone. CDR3 residues: CASSLQGSYNSPLHF. For the CDR3, the DNA is TGTGCCAGCAGCTTGCAGGGGTCCTATAATTCACCCCTCCACTTT. V gene TRBV7-2 combines with J gene TRBJ1-6; D is perhaps TRBD1 (6 bases). This CDR3 spans 15 amino acids. V was clipped by 3 bases and J by 1 base, with 7 bases between them. Germline V gene lookup returns CDR1 SGHTA and CDR2 FQGNSA.

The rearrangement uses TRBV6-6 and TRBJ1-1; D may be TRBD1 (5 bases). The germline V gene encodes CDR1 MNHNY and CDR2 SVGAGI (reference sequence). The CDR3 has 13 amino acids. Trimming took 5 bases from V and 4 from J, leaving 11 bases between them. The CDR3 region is CASSGREVTEAFF. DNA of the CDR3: TGTGCCAGCAGTGGCAGGGAAGTCACTGAAGCTTTCTTT.